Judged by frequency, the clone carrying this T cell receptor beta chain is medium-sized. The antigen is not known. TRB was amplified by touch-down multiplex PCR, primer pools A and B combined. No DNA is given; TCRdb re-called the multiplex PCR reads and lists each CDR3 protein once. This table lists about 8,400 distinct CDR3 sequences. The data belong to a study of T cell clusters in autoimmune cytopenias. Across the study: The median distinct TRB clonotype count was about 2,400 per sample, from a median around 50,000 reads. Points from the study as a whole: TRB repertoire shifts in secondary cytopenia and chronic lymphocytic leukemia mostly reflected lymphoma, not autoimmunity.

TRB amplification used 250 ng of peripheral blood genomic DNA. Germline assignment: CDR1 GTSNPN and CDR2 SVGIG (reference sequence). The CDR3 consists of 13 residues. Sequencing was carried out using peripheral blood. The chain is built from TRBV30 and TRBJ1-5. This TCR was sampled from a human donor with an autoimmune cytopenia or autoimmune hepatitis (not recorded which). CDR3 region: CAWSAQGNQPQHF.